This TCR beta chain was sequenced in a study of blood T cell repertoires in COVID-19. Repertoires were generated with immunoSEQ multiplex PCR, while TCRdb's copy carries only in-frame clones and drops some. The profile shows about 80,000 clones, more than 75% of them singletons. Trimming removed 3 bases at V and 10 bases at J, with 16 bases between. The germline CDR1 and CDR2 sequences are SGHVS and FQNEAQ. The CDR3 runs 15 residues. The sequenced sample was peripheral blood. The V and J genes are TRBV7-8 and TRBJ1-6; D might be TRBD1 (6 bases). This TCR came from a human donor in a cohort sampled during active COVID-19. CDR3 sequence: CASSFLGARESPLHF. The DNA for the CDR3 is TGTGCCAGCAGCTTTTTGGGGGCACGGGAATCACCCCTCCACTTT.